This is a list of T cell receptor beta chains from one sample in a study of siplizumab effects on memory and regulatory T cells. Libraries were prepared by immunoSEQ multiplex PCR; TCRdb keeps only in-frame clonotypes and omits some of them. The sample yields some 96,000 clones, approximately 94% seen once. The sample consisted of non-Treg CD4+ T cells sorted from blood. Receptor source: a human donor in good health. Both conserved end residues are part of each CDR3. Fields, in order: D gene, V gene, clone size, J gene, CDR3 protein, CDR3 DNA. D genes are given only for firm matches. The listing skips clone size in some rows; elsewhere it reads once, few, many or a size class.

D gene: TRBD1
V gene: TRBV9
clone size: .
J gene: TRBJ2-2
CDR3 protein: CASSVATGGANTGELFF
CDR3 DNA: TGTGCCAGCAGCGTAGCTACAGGGGGCGCGAACACCGGGGAGCTGTTTTTT

D gene: .
V gene: TRBV2
clone size: .
J gene: TRBJ2-7
CDR3 protein: CASSGLNEQYF
CDR3 DNA: TGTGCCAGCAGTGGGCTTAACGAGCAGTACTTC

D gene: .
V gene: TRBV4-1
clone size: .
J gene: TRBJ2-3
CDR3 protein: CASSQDEHGRGVTQYF
CDR3 DNA: TGCGCCAGCAGCCAAGATGAACACGGAAGAGGTGTTACGCAGTATTTT

D gene: TRBD2
V gene: TRBV7-3
clone size: .
J gene: TRBJ2-1
CDR3 protein: CASSWRRTSGSYNEQFF
CDR3 DNA: TGTGCCAGCAGTTGGAGACGGACTAGCGGGAGTTACAATGAGCAGTTCTTC

D gene: TRBD2
V gene: TRBV7-3
clone size: .
J gene: TRBJ2-7
CDR3 protein: CASSLAREVSYEQYF
CDR3 DNA: TGTGCCAGCAGCTTAGCGCGGGAGGTCTCCTACGAGCAGTACTTC

D gene: .
V gene: TRBV10-2
clone size: .
J gene: TRBJ2-7
CDR3 protein: CASRSSYEQYF
CDR3 DNA: TGCGCCAGTAGAAGCTCCTACGAGCAGTACTTC

D gene: .
V gene: TRBV19
clone size: .
J gene: TRBJ1-1
CDR3 protein: CASSTRQLSHTEAFF
CDR3 DNA: TGTGCCAGTAGTACCCGACAGCTCTCACACACTGAAGCTTTCTTT

D gene: .
V gene: TRBV5-6
clone size: .
J gene: TRBJ2-5
CDR3 protein: CASSLKGTETQYF
CDR3 DNA: TGTGCCAGCAGCTTGAAGGGGACCGAGACCCAGTACTTC

D gene: .
V gene: TRBV2
clone size: .
J gene: TRBJ1-1
CDR3 protein: CASSPEQVNTEAFF
CDR3 DNA: TGTGCCAGCAGTCCAGAACAGGTGAACACTGAAGCTTTCTTT

D gene: TRBD1
V gene: TRBV2
clone size: .
J gene: TRBJ1-4
CDR3 protein: CASKWNRGDEKLFF
CDR3 DNA: TGTGCCAGCAAATGGAACAGGGGGGATGAAAAACTGTTTTTT

D gene: TRBD2
V gene: TRBV4-1
clone size: .
J gene: TRBJ2-7
CDR3 protein: CASSHWPAGGKYEQYF
CDR3 DNA: TGCGCCAGCAGCCACTGGCCCGCGGGAGGGAAATACGAGCAGTACTTC

D gene: TRBD1
V gene: TRBV29-1
clone size: .
J gene: TRBJ2-5
CDR3 protein: CSVVDMGQAPGTQYF
CDR3 DNA: TGCAGCGTTGTGGACATGGGACAGGCGCCCGGGACCCAGTACTTC

D gene: .
V gene: TRBV25-1
clone size: .
J gene: TRBJ1-2
CDR3 protein: CASTDTQRGYTF
CDR3 DNA: TGTGCCAGCACGGACACCCAGCGCGGCTACACCTTC

D gene: TRBD1
V gene: TRBV28
clone size: .
J gene: TRBJ1-2
CDR3 protein: CASSLKGAAGYTF
CDR3 DNA: TGTGCCAGCAGTTTAAAGGGGGCGGCCGGCTACACCTTC

D gene: .
V gene: TRBV6-5
clone size: .
J gene: TRBJ2-4
CDR3 protein: CASSYSSNSKNIQYF
CDR3 DNA: TGTGCCAGCAGTTACTCTAGCAATTCCAAAAACATTCAGTACTTC

D gene: .
V gene: TRBV14
clone size: .
J gene: TRBJ2-7
CDR3 protein: CASSQGIEQYF
CDR3 DNA: TGTGCCAGCAGCCAAGGGATCGAGCAGTACTTC

D gene: TRBD1
V gene: TRBV5-1
clone size: .
J gene: TRBJ1-4
CDR3 protein: CASTETTGAANEKLFF
CDR3 DNA: TGCGCCAGCACAGAAACAACAGGGGCGGCTAATGAAAAACTGTTTTTT

D gene: .
V gene: TRBV18
clone size: .
J gene: TRBJ1-3
CDR3 protein: CASSPSTGLGNTIYF
CDR3 DNA: TGTGCCAGCTCACCAAGTACGGGACTGGGAAACACCATATATTTT

D gene: .
V gene: TRBV7-7
clone size: .
J gene: TRBJ2-2
CDR3 protein: CASSVDYSVGELFF
CDR3 DNA: TGTGCTAGCAGCGTCGACTATTCGGTCGGGGAGCTGTTTTTT

D gene: .
V gene: TRBV14
clone size: .
J gene: TRBJ1-1
CDR3 protein: CASSLQVWTEAFF
CDR3 DNA: TGTGCCAGCAGCTTACAGGTATGGACTGAAGCTTTCTTT

D gene: TRBD2
V gene: TRBV15
clone size: .
J gene: TRBJ2-2
CDR3 protein: CATRERLAGVTGELFF
CDR3 DNA: TGTGCCACCCGGGAGAGACTAGCGGGAGTAACCGGGGAGCTGTTTTTT

D gene: TRBD1
V gene: TRBV2
clone size: once
J gene: TRBJ2-3
CDR3 protein: CASRPGTGASTSTDTQYF
CDR3 DNA: TGTGCCAGCAGGCCCGGGACAGGGGCTTCTACGTCCACAGATACGCAGTATTTT

D gene: .
V gene: TRBV29-1
clone size: .
J gene: TRBJ1-2
CDR3 protein: CSLNRVRTANYGYTF
CDR3 DNA: TGCAGCTTAAACAGGGTACGAACAGCTAACTATGGCTACACCTTC

D gene: TRBD2
V gene: TRBV29-1
clone size: .
J gene: TRBJ2-1
CDR3 protein: CSVERSGSWVNEQFF
CDR3 DNA: TGCAGCGTTGAACGGAGCGGGAGCTGGGTCAATGAGCAGTTCTTC

D gene: .
V gene: TRBV6-6
clone size: few
J gene: TRBJ1-1
CDR3 protein: CASSYVNMNTEAFF
CDR3 DNA: TGTGCCAGCAGTTACGTCAACATGAACACTGAAGCTTTCTTT

D gene: .
V gene: TRBV6-1
clone size: .
J gene: TRBJ2-1
CDR3 protein: CASSQDYNEQFF
CDR3 DNA: TGTGCCAGCAGTCAGGATTACAATGAGCAGTTCTTC

D gene: .
V gene: TRBV7-9
clone size: .
J gene: TRBJ2-1
CDR3 protein: CASSPRGDRYNEQFF
CDR3 DNA: TGTGCCAGCAGCCCGAGGGGCGACCGCTACAATGAGCAGTTCTTC

D gene: .
V gene: TRBV7-8
clone size: .
J gene: TRBJ2-3
CDR3 protein: CASSLSADTQYF
CDR3 DNA: TGTGCCAGCAGCTTATCGGCAGATACGCAGTATTTT

D gene: TRBD2
V gene: TRBV9
clone size: .
J gene: TRBJ2-3
CDR3 protein: CASSVTSGIDTDTQYF
CDR3 DNA: TGTGCCAGCAGCGTAACTAGCGGGATCGACACAGATACGCAGTATTTT

D gene: TRBD1
V gene: TRBV11-2
clone size: .
J gene: TRBJ1-1
CDR3 protein: CASSTGTDLSEAFF
CDR3 DNA: TGTGCCAGCAGCACAGGGACAGACCTTTCTGAAGCTTTCTTT

D gene: TRBD1
V gene: TRBV7-9
clone size: .
J gene: TRBJ2-3
CDR3 protein: CASSLRQGNTDTQYF
CDR3 DNA: TGTGCCAGCAGCCTCCGACAGGGGAACACAGATACGCAGTATTTT

D gene: .
V gene: TRBV11-1
clone size: .
J gene: TRBJ2-3
CDR3 protein: CASSLAGLDTQYF
CDR3 DNA: TGTGCCAGCAGCTTAGCGGGTCTGGATACGCAGTATTTT

D gene: .
V gene: TRBV7-2
clone size: .
J gene: TRBJ2-5
CDR3 protein: CASSLAETQYF
CDR3 DNA: TGTGCCAGCAGCTTGGCAGAGACCCAGTACTTC

D gene: .
V gene: TRBV5-1
clone size: .
J gene: TRBJ2-5
CDR3 protein: CASSLVSSGQETQYF
CDR3 DNA: TGCGCCAGCAGCTTGGTATCCAGCGGCCAAGAGACCCAGTACTTC

D gene: TRBD2
V gene: TRBV7-9
clone size: .
J gene: TRBJ2-1
CDR3 protein: CASSPSGEPWNEQFF
CDR3 DNA: TGTGCCAGCAGCCCTAGCGGGGAACCTTGGAATGAGCAGTTCTTC

D gene: TRBD1
V gene: TRBV10-2
clone size: .
J gene: TRBJ1-2
CDR3 protein: CASSPGQGFYGYTF
CDR3 DNA: TGCGCCAGCTCCCCGGGACAGGGATTCTATGGCTACACCTTC

D gene: TRBD1
V gene: TRBV29-1
clone size: .
J gene: TRBJ1-5
CDR3 protein: CSVGQGNNQPQHF
CDR3 DNA: TGCAGCGTGGGACAGGGCAACAATCAGCCCCAGCATTTT

D gene: TRBD2
V gene: TRBV28
clone size: .
J gene: TRBJ2-3
CDR3 protein: CASSILPGLAGPTSTDTQYF
CDR3 DNA: TGTGCCAGCAGTATACTCCCGGGACTAGCGGGTCCAACTAGCACAGATACGCAGTATTTT

D gene: TRBD2
V gene: TRBV10-3
clone size: once
J gene: TRBJ2-1
CDR3 protein: CAITPGLAFYNEQFF
CDR3 DNA: TGTGCCATCACCCCGGGACTAGCGTTCTACAATGAGCAGTTCTTC

D gene: .
V gene: TRBV11-2
clone size: .
J gene: TRBJ2-7
CDR3 protein: CASSSQIYEQYF
CDR3 DNA: TGTGCCAGCAGCTCCCAGATCTACGAGCAGTACTTC